This T cell receptor (beta chain) originates from a study of graft-versus-host responses after intestinal transplantation. Study context: Each patient got anti-thymocyte globulin induction, then tacrolimus and steroids for about 3 years. Points from the study as a whole: Allograft graft-versus-host to host-versus-graft clonal ratios ran high in patients with graft-donor T cell macrochimerism.

The CDR3 runs to 17 residues. CDR1 and CDR2 (germline): SNHLY, FYNNEI. V was clipped by 10 bases and J by 4 bases; unmatched bases: 12. Concerning this clone: Antigen unknown.

The protocol was immunoSEQ multiplex PCR, while the TCRdb copy is restricted to in-frame clones and leaves out a portion. The data contain about 78,000 clones, 90% of them singletons. This receptor was obtained from a human donor who was the organ donor for an intestinal transplant. The sequencing used unstimulated CD8+ T cells sorted from spleen or lymph node cells, collected before transplant. The J gene is TRBJ2-3, the V gene TRBV2; TRBD2 matches at 15 bases. For the CDR3, the DNA is TGTGCCACCCGGACTAGCGGGGGGGCTAGGCCTGCAGATACGCAGTATTTT. Translating gives CATRTSGGARPADTQYF.